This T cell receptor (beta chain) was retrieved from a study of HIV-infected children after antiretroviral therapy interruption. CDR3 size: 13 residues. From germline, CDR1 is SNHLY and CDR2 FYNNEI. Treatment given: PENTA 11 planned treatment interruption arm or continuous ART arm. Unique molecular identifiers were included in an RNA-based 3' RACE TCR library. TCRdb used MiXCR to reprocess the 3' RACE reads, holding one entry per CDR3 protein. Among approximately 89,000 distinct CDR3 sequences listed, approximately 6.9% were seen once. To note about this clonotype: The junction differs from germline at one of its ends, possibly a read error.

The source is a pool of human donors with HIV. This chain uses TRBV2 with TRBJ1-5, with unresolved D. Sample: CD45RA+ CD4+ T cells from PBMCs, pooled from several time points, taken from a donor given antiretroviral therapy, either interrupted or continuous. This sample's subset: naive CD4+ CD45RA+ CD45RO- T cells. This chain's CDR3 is CSSNIGGNQPQHF. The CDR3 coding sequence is TGTTCCAGCAATATTGGAGGGAATCAGCCCCAGCATTTT.